Each of the 6 T cell receptor beta chains below was sequenced from the same sample in a study of OX40 agonist ivuxolimab in advanced cancers. The table came from immunoSEQ multiplex PCR; TCRdb's copy has only in-frame clones and leaves some out. The top ten clones hold 25% of a sample with tens of thousands of clones, 86% of them seen once. The sample consisted of CD4+ or CD8+ T cells sorted from blood, taken in a trial of the OX40 agonist ivuxolimab. These receptors were obtained from an adult with an advanced solid tumor such as melanoma, head and neck, liver or kidney cancer.

V is TRBV19 and J is TRBJ2-3, with 9 bases that match TRBD2. The germline V gene has CDR1 LNHDA and CDR2 SQIVND (reference sequence). This CDR3 is 15 amino acids long. With 10 bases clipped from V and 6 bases from J, the junction kept 14 bases outside the gene matches. Here the CDR3 reads CATQKRREGPDTQYF. CDR3 DNA sequence: TGTGCCACTCAAAAAAGGCGGGAGGGCCCGGATACGCAGTATTTT.

The genes are TRBV10-3 and TRBJ1-2; D perhaps matches TRBD1 (6 bases). Deletions cut 0 bases from V and 8 bases from J, with 13 bases between. This CDR3 spans 14 amino acids. From germline, CDR1 is ENHRY and CDR2 SYGVKD. CDR3 protein: CAISESVGAGGYTF. CDR3 bases: TGTGCCATCAGTGAGTCTGTGGGGGCAGGAGGCTACACCTTC.

This chain joins TRBV6-1 and TRBJ2-3; D gene ambiguous. The CDR3 is 14 residues long. The V end was cut by 2 bases, the J end by 2 bases, with 8 bases between. Germline V gives CDR1 MNHNS, CDR2 SASEGT. CDR3 bases: TGTGCCAGCAGTGAAAGACCAAACACAGATACGCAGTATTTT. Translated, it gives CASSERPNTDTQYF.

The chain carries TRBV5-4 and TRBJ1-2; D is uncertain. CDR1 is SGHNT, CDR2 YYREEE, per germline (reference sequence). V was trimmed by 1 base and J by 9 bases, leaving 10 bases between them. This CDR3 has 12 amino acids. The CDR3 region has the DNA TGTGCCAGCAGCTTGCGGGGTTCGAGCTACACCTTC. Encoded protein: CASSLRGSSYTF.

This chain uses TRBV4-1 with TRBJ2-2; D not resolved. CDR3 length: 14 amino acids. Trimming took off 3 bases at V and 1 base at J, with 6 bases between the two ends. The germline gives CDR1 MGHRA, CDR2 YSYEKL. CDR3 residues: CASSHAGNTGELFF. The CDR3 DNA follows: TGCGCCAGCAGCCACGCAGGGAACACCGGGGAGCTGTTTTTT.

V and J are TRBV19 and TRBJ2-2; D is ambiguous. The CDR3 covers 13 residues. V lost 8 bases and J lost 3, with 10 bases in between. The germline gives CDR1 LNHDA, CDR2 SQIVND (reference sequence). CDR3 sequence: CASEGSYTGELFF. The CDR3 nucleotides read TGTGCCAGTGAAGGCTCGTACACCGGGGAGCTGTTTTTT. Drawing the rest from reference TRBV19 and TRBJ2-2, the complete variable domain is DGGITQSPKYLFRKEGQNVTLSCEQNLNHDAMYWYRQDPGQGLRLIYYSQIVNDFQKGDIAEGYSVSREKKESFPLTVTSAQKNPTAFYLCASEGSYTGELFFGEGSRLTVL.